The rows below give T cell receptor beta chains drawn from one sample of a study of T cell changes during pregnancy in multiple sclerosis. Here immunoSEQ multiplex PCR was the method, and the copy in TCRdb shows in-frame clones only, minus some. The data contain about 50,000 clones, 85% to 95% of them singletons. The source was CD4+ T cells from peripheral blood mononuclear cells, collected in the third trimester of pregnancy. The receptors originated from a female donor with multiple sclerosis, enrolled in a pregnancy study. The conserved cysteine and the conserved F or W are not part of the CDR3 here.

V: TRBV4-2
CDR3: ASSQDALKQGRQH

V: TRBV19
CDR3: ASSIPGGLREENIQY

V: TRBV9
CDR3: ASSVEGRGGTDTQY

V: TRBV6-5
CDR3: ASSPRQGWFHT

V: TRBV14
CDR3: ASSQVAGYGYT

V: TRBV2
CDR3: ARRDRVTYEQY

V: TRBV25-1
CDR3: ASSEYRGQNTEAF

V: TRBV19
CDR3: ASSSKLRGPQH

V: TRBV29-1
CDR3: SVERRLGNPEAF

V: TRBV10-3
CDR3: AAGGPYEQY

V: TRBV25-1
CDR3: ASRDRGLWNEQF

V: TRBV5-4
CDR3: ASSSPSGTGELF

V: TRBV6-5
CDR3: ASSRDSLNTEAF

V: TRBV9
CDR3: ASTRGLAGGGETQY

V: TRBV29-1
CDR3: SVEGLGQGATDTQY

V: TRBV4-1
CDR3: ASSQGSRVTGYT

V: TRBV5-4
CDR3: ASSLVGGGTEAF

V: TRBV7-2
CDR3: ASSTPISGGHSTDTQY

V: TRBV6-5
CDR3: ASSYEGSLYDTQY

V: TRBV2
CDR3: ASRRQTLPEETQY

V: TRBV10-3
CDR3: AISAPGGANVLT

V: TRBV4-3
CDR3: ASSQEFGSGGASTQY

V: TRBV19
CDR3: ASSASGDVGELF

V: TRBV11-2
CDR3: ASSLGEGSYEQY

V: TRBV7-2
CDR3: ASSLGGRGEETQY

V: TRBV11-2
CDR3: ASSSGQGKTEAF

V: TRBV29-1
CDR3: SVEGGGLTNYGYT

V: TRBV29-1
CDR3: SVASPEPDVGAQGYT

V: TRBV4-2
CDR3: ASSDNRGTTSSSYNEQF

V: TRBV6-5
CDR3: ASSSETGDNEKLF

V: TRBV27
CDR3: ASSKTSIRQGGFYGYT

V: TRBV5-1
CDR3: ASSLYAPGPSTHNEQF

V: TRBV14
CDR3: ASSLRDSLTIEQF

V: TRBV6-1
CDR3: ASKRSGQENSPLH

V: TRBV13
CDR3: ASSLYGRDSYNEQF

V: TRBV7-3
CDR3: ASSLRGGDIQY

V: TRBV19
CDR3: ASLGTGGDAPDTQY

V: TRBV18
CDR3: ASSVTGAFNEQY

V: TRBV4-3
CDR3: ASSQAGGGPVYGYT

V: TRBV6-6
CDR3: ASSPQSTEAF

V: TRBV30
CDR3: AWKWGLQETQY

V: TRBV12-2
CDR3: ASRPSRGGKDQNSGRYSYGYT